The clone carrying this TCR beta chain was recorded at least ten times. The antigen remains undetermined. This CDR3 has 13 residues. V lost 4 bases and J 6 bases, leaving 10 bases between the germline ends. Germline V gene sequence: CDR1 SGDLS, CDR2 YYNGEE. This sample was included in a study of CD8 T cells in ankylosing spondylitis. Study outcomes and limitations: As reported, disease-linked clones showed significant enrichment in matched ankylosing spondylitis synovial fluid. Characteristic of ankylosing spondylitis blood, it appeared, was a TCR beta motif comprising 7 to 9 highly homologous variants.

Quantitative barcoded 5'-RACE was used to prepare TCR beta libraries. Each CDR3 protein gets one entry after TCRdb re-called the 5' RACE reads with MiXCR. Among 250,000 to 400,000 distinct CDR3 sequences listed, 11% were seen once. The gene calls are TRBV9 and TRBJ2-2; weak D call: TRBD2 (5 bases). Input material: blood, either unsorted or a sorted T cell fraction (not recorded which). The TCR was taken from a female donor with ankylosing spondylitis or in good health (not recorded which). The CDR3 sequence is CASSSGGAGELFF. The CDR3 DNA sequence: TGTGCCAGCAGCTCCGGAGGTGCCGGGGAGCTGTTTTTT.